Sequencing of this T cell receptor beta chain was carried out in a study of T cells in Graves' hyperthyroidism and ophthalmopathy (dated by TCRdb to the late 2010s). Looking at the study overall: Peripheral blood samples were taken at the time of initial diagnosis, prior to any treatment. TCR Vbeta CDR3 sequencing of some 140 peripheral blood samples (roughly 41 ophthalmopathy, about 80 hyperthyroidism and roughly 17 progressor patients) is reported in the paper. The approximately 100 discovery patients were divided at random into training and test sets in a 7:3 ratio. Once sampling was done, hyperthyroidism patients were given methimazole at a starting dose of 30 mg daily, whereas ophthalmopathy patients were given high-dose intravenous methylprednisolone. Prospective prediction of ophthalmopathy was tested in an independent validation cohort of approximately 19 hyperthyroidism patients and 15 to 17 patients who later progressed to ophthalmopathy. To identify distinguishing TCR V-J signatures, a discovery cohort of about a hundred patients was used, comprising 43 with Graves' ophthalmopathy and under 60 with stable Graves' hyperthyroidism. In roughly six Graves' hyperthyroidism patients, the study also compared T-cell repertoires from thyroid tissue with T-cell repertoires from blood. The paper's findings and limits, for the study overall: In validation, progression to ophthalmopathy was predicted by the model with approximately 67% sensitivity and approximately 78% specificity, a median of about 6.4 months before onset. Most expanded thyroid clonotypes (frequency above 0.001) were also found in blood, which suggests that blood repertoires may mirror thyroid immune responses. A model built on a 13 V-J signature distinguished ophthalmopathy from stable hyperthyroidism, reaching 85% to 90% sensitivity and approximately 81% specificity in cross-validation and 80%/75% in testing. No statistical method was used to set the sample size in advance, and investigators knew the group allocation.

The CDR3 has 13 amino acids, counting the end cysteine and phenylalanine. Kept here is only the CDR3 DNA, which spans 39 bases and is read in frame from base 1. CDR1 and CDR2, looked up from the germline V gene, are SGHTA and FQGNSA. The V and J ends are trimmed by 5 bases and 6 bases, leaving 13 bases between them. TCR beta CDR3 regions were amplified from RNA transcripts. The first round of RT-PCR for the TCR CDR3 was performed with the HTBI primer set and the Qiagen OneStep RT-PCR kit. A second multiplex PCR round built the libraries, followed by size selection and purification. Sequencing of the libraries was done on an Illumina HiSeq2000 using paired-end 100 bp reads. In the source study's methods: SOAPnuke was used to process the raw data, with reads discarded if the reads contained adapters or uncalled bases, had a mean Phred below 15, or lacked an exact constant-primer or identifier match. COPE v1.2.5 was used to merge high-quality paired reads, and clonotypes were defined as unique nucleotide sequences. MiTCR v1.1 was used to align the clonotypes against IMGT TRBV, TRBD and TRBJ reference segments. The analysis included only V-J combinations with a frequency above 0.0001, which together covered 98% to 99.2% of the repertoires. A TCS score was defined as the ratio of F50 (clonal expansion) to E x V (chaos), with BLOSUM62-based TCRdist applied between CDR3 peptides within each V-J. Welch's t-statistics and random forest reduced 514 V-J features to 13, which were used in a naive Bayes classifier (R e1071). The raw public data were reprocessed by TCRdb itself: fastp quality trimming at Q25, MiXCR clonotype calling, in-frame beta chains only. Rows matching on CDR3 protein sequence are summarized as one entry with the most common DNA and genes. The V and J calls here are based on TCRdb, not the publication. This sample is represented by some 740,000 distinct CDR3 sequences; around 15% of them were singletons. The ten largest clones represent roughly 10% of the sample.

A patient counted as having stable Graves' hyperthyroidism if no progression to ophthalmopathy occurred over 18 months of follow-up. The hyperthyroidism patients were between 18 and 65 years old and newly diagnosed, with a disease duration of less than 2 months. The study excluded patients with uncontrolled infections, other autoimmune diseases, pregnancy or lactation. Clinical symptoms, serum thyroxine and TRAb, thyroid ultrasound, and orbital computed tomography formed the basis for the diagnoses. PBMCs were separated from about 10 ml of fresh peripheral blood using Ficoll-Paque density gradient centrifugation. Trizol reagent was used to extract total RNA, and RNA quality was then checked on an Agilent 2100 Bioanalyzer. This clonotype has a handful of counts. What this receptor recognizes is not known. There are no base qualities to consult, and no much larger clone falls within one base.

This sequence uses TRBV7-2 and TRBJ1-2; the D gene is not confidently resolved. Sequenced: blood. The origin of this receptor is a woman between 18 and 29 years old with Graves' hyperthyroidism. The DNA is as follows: TGTGCCAGCAGCCTACGACGGATGGATGGCTACACCTTC. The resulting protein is CASSLRRMDGYTF.